The T cell receptor beta chain under discussion was sequenced for a study of human CD8 memory T cell subsets. Study results and limitations: Diversity, measured as normalized Shannon-Wiener diversity, was similarly high in stem-like memory and precursor exhausted T cells. Effector memory cells did not share this.

In regard to this clonotype: Its antigen is not known.

Sequencing libraries of TCR beta were made by UMI-labeled 5' RACE. TCRdb re-called the 5' RACE reads; one entry per CDR3 protein, DNA not given. The repertoire table contains approximately 10,000 distinct CDR3 sequences. TPEX cells, early memory CD8+ T cells with exhausted-like traits, were CCR7+ PD-1+ TIGIT+. Each subset gave duplicate vials of over 130,000 sorted CD8+ T cells for RNA. The origin of this receptor is a human donor in good health. The sequenced sample consisted of CD8+ T cells from PBMCs.

The CDR3 reads CASSPGRGLTGELFF. The chain links TRBV7-9 to TRBJ2-2; checking the TCRdb D call of TRBD1 is not possible without DNA. The CDR3 loop spans 15 amino acids. From germline, CDR1 is SEHNR and CDR2 FQNEAQ (reference sequence).